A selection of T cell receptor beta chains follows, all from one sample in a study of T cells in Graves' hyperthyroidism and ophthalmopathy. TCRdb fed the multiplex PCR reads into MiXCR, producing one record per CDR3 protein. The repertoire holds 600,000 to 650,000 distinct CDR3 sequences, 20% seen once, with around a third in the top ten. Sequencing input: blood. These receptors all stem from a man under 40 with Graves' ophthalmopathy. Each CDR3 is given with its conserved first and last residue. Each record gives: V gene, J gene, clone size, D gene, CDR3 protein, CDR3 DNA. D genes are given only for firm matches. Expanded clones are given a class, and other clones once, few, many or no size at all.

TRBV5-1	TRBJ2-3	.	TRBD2	CASSLEGERGAKQYF	TGCGCCAGCAGCTTGGAGGGCGAGCGGGGGGCCAAGCAGTATTTT
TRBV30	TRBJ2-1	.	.	CAWSVQTGYNEQFF	TGTGCCTGGAGTGTTCAGACGGGATACAATGAGCAGTTCTTC
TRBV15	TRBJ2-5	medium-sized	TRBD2	CATSRIAGETQYF	TGTGCCACCAGCAGAATAGCGGGAGAGACCCAGTACTTC
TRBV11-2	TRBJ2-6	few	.	CASSSGTVSSGANVLTF	TGTGCCAGCAGCTCCGGGACGGTCAGCTCTGGGGCCAACGTCCTGACTTTC
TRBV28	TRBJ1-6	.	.	CASREGPGATGFSPLHF	TGTGCCAGCAGGGAAGGTCCAGGGGCCACCGGGTTCTCACCCCTCCACTTT
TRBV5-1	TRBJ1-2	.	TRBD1	CASSSPGTGSGYTF	TGCGCCAGCAGCTCCCCCGGGACAGGGTCTGGCTACACCTTC
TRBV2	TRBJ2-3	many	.	CASSDNTDTQYF	TGTGCCAGCAGTGACAACACAGATACGCAGTATTTT
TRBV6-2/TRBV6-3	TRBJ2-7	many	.	CASSFRRLDGYEQYF	TGTGCCAGCAGTTTTCGACGGCTTGACGGCTACGAGCAGTACTTC
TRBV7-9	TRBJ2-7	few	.	CASSLRRGLRDGSYEQYF	TGTGCCAGCAGCTTAAGACGGGGCCTCCGGGACGGATCCTACGAGCAGTACTTC
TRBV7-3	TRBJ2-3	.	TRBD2	CASSLEGLADTQYF	TGTGCCAGCAGCTTAGAGGGACTAGCTGATACGCAGTATTTT
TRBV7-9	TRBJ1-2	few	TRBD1	CASSLGPDRFGGYTF	TGTGCCAGCAGCTTGGGTCCGGACAGGTTTGGTGGCTACACCTTC
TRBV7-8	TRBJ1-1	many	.	CASSLAQGMNTEAFF	TGTGCCAGCAGCTTAGCGCAAGGGATGAACACTGAAGCTTTCTTT
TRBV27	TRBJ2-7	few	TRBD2	CASRTGLAVPYEQYF	TGTGCCAGCAGGACGGGACTAGCGGTTCCCTACGAGCAGTACTTC
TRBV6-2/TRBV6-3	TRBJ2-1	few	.	CASSYPPTGNEQFF	TGTGCCAGCAGTTACCCTCCCACTGGTAATGAGCAGTTCTTC
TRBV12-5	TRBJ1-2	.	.	CAGGLGESGYGYTF	TGTGCTGGTGGTTTGGGTGAATCAGGCTATGGCTACACCTTC
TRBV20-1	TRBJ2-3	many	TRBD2	CSAYFSGRGNTQYF	TGCAGTGCTTACTTTAGCGGGAGAGGGAATACGCAGTATTTT
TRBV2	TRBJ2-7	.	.	CASREDMVLNEQYF	TGTGCCAGCAGGGAAGACATGGTACTCAACGAGCAGTACTTC
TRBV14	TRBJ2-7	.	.	CASSPLEVGEQYF	TGTGCCAGCAGCCCCCTGGAGGTAGGCGAGCAGTACTTC
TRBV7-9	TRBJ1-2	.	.	CASSLEIGGLYGYTF	TGTGCCAGCAGCTTAGAGATAGGGGGTCTCTATGGCTACACCTTC
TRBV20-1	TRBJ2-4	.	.	CSAPVGSSRGIQYF	TGCAGTGCTCCCGTGGGCTCGAGCCGGGGCATTCAGTACTTC
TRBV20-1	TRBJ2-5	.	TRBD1	CSAYGQGAWETQYF	TGCAGTGCTTATGGACAGGGGGCGTGGGAGACCCAGTACTTC
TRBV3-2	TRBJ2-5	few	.	CASSHTGRGQETQYF	TGTGCCAGCAGCCATACGGGACGGGGGCAAGAGACCCAGTACTTC